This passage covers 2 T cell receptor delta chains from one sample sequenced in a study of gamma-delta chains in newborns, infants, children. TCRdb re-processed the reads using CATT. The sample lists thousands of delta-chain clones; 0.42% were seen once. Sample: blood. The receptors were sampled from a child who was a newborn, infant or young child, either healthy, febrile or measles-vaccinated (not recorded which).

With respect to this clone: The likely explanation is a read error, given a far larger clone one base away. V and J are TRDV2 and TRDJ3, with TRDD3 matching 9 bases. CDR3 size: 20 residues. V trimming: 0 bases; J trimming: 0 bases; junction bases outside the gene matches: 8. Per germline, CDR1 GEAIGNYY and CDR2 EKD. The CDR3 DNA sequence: TGTGCCTGTGACACCTTGGGGGATATAATGAGCTCCTGGGACACCCGACAGATGTTTTTC. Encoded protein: CACDTLGDIMSSWDTRQMFF.

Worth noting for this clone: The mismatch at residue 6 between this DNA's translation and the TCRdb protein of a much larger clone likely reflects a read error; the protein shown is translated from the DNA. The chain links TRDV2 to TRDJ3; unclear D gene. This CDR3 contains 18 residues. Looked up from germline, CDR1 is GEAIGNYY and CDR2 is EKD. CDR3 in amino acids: CACDTRGLTSLDTRQMFF. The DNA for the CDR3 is TGTGCCTGTGACACCCGGGGCCTGACCTCCTTGGACACCCGACAGATGTTTTTC.